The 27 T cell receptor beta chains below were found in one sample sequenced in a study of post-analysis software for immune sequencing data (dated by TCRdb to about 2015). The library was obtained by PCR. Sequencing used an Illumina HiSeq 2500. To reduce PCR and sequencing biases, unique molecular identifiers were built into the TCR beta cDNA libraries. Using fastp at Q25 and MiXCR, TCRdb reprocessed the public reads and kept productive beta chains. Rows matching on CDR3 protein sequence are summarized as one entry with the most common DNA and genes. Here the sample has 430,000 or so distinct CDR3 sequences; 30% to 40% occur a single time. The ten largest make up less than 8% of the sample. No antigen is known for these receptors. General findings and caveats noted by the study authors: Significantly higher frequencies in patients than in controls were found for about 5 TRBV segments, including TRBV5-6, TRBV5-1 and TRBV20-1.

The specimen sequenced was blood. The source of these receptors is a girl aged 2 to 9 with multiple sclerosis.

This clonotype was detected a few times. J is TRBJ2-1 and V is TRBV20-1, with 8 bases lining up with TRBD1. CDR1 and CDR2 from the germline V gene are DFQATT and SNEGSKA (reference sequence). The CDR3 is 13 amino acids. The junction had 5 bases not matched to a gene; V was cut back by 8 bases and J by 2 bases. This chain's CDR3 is CSFARGPYNEQFF. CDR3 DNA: TGCAGTTTTGCCAGGGGGCCCTACAATGAGCAGTTCTTC.

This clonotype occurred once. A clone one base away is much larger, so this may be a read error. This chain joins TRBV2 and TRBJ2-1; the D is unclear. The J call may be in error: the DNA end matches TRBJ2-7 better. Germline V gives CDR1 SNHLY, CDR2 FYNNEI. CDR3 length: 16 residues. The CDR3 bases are TGTGCCAGCAGTGAAGAAGATTACACTACCTACAATGAGCAGTACTTC. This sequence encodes CASSEEDYTTYNEQYF.

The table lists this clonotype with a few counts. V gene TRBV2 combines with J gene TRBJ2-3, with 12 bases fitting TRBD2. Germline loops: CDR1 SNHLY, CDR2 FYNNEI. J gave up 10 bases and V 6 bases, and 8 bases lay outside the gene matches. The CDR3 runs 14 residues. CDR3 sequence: CASRDPGLAGPQYF. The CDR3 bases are TGTGCCAGCAGAGATCCGGGACTAGCGGGCCCGCAGTATTTT.

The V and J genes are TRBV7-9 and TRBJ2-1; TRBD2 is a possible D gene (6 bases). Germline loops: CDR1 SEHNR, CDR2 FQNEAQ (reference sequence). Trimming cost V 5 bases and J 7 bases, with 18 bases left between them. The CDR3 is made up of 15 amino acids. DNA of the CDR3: TGTGCCAGCAGCCCCCCCTACGGGGGTGGTAATGAGCAGTTCTTC. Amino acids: CASSPPYGGGNEQFF.

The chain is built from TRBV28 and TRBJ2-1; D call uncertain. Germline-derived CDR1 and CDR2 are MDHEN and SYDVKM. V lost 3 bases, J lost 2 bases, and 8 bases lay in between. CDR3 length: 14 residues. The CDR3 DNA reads TGTGCCAGCAGTTTTCCGTTGGCCTACAATGAGCAGTTCTTC. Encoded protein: CASSFPLAYNEQFF.

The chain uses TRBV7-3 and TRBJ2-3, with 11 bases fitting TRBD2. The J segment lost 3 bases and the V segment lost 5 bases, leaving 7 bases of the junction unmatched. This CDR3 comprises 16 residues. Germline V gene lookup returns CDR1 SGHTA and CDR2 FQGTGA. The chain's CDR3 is CASSPRRTSGTDTQYF. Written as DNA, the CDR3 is TGTGCCAGCAGCCCCAGAAGGACTAGCGGGACAGATACGCAGTATTTT.

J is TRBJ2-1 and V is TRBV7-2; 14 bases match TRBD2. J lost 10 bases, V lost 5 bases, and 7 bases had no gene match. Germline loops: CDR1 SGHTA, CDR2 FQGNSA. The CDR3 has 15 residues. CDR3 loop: CASSTGLAGVSEQFF. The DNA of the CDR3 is TGTGCCAGCAGCACGGGACTAGCGGGAGTATCCGAGCAGTTCTTC.

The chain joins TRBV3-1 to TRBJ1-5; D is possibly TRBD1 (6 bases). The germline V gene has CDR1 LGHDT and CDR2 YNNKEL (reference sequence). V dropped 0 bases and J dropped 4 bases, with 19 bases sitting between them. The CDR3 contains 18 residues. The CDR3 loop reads CASSQEHHRAPCNQPQHF. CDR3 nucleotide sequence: TGTGCCAGCAGCCAAGAACACCACAGGGCCCCTTGTAATCAGCCCCAGCATTTT.

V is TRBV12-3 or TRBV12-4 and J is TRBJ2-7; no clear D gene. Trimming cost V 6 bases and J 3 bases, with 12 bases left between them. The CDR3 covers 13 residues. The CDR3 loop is CASSFSSFYEQYF. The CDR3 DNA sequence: TGTGCCAGCAGCTTTTCCTCTTTCTACGAGCAGTACTTC.

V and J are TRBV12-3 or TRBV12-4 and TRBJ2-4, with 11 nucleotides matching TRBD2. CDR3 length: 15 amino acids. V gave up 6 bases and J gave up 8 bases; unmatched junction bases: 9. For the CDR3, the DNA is TGTGCCAGCAGCCCCTTTAGCGGGAGGGCGGACATTCAGTACTTC. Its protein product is CASSPFSGRADIQYF.

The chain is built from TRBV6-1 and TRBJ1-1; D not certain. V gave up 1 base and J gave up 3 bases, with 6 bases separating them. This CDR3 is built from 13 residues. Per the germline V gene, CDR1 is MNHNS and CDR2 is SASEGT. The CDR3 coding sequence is TGTGCCAGCAGTGAAGGGCTTGACACTGAAGCTTTCTTT. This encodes CASSEGLDTEAFF.

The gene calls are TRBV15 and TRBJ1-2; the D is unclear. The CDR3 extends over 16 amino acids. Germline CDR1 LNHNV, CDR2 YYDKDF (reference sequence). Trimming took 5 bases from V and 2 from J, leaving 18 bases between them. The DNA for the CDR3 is TGTGCCACCAGCTCTCACCCGGCGGATGTGAACTATGGCTACACCTTC. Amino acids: CATSSHPADVNYGYTF.

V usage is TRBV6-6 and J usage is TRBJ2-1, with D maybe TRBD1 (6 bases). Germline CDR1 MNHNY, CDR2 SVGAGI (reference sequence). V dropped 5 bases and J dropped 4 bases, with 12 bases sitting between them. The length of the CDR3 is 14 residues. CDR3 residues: CASSPRTVYNEQFF. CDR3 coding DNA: TGTGCCAGCAGTCCCCGGACAGTGTACAATGAGCAGTTCTTC.

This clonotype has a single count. CDR3 bases: TGCAGCGTTGAAGCACTAGCGGGAGTCCCTGAGCAGTTCTTC. Protein: CSVEALAGVPEQFF. The rearrangement links TRBV29-1 to TRBJ2-1; TRBD2 agrees at 11 bases. Germline CDR1 reads SQVTM; CDR2 reads ANQGSEA. Trimming removed 1 base from V and 9 bases from J; junction bases left unmatched: 5. The CDR3 length is 14 residues.

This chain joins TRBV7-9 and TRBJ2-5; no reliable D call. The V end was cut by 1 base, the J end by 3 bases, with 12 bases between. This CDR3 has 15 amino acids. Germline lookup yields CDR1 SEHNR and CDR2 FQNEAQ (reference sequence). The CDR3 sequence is CASSLVGRREETQYF. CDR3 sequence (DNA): TGTGCCAGCAGCTTAGTTGGCAGGAGAGAAGAGACCCAGTACTTC.

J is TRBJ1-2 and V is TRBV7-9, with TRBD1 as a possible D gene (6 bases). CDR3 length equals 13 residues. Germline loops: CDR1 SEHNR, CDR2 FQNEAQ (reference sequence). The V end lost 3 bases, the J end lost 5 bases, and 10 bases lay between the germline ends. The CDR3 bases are TGTGCCAGCAGCTTTGGACAGCTATATGGCTACACCTTC. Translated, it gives CASSFGQLYGYTF.

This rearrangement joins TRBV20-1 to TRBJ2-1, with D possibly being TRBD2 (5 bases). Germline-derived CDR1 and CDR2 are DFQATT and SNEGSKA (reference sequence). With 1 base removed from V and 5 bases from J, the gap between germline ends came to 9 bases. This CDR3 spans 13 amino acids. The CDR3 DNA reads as TGCAGTGCTAGAGGCGGGTCAGACAATGAGCAGTTCTTC. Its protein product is CSARGGSDNEQFF.

CDR3 nucleotides: TGCAGCTGGGGGGGTCAGAGCTCCTACGAGCAGTACTTC. Translated: CSWGGQSSYEQYF. The rearrangement links TRBV29-1 to TRBJ2-7, with TRBD2 identical over 7 bases. After removal of 8 bases from V and 0 bases from J, the junction contained 7 bases not matched to a gene. Germline V CDR1 and CDR2: SQVTM, ANQGSEA. The CDR3 extends over 13 amino acids.

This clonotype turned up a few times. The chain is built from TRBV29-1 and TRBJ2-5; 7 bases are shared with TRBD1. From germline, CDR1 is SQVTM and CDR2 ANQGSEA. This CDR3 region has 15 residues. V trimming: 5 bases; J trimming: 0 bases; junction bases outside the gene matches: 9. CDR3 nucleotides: TGCAGCGTTTTAACGACAGGGAGATACCAAGAGACCCAGTACTTC. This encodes CSVLTTGRYQETQYF.

The CDR3 DNA reads as TGCGCCAGCAGCCAAGACCCAACGAGCTCCTACAATGAGCAGTTCTTC. Residues: CASSQDPTSSYNEQFF. The chain has TRBV4-1 and TRBJ2-1; no firm D call. V was cut by 0 bases and J by 0 bases, with 9 bases left in between. CDR1 and CDR2 (germline): MGHRA, YSYEKL. This CDR3 comprises 16 residues.

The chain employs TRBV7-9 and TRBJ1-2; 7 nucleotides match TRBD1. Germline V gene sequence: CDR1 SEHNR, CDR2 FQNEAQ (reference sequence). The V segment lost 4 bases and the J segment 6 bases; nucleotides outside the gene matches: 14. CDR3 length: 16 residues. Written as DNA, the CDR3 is TGTGCCAGCAGCTGTTCGGAAGGGACAGCGAGGAATGGCTACACCTTC. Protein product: CASSCSEGTARNGYTF.

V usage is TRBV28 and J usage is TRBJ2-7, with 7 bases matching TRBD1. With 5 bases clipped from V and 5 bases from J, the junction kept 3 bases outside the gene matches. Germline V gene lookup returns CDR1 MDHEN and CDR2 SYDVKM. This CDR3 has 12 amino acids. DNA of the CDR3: TGTGCCAGCAGTAACAGGGGACACGAGCAGTACTTC. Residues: CASSNRGHEQYF.

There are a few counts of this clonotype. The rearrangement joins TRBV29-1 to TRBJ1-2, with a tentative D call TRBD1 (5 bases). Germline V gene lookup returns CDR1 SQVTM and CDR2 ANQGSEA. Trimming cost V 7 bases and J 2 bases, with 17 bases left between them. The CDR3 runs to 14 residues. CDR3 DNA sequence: TGCAGCGCGCAGTCCCGGGACGGCAACTATGGCTACACCTTC. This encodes CSAQSRDGNYGYTF.

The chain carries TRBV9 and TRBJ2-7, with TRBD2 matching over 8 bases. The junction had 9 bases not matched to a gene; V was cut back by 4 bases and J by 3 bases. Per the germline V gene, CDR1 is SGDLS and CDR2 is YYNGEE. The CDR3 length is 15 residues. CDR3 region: CASSSQAGAGYEQYF. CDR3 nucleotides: TGTGCCAGCAGCTCCCAAGCGGGAGCGGGCTACGAGCAGTACTTC.

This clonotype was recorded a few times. The CDR3: CASSKTERRYEQYF. The DNA of the CDR3 is TGTGCCAGCAGTAAGACAGAGCGGAGATACGAGCAGTACTTC. The gene calls are TRBV6-5 and TRBJ2-5; D possibly matches TRBD1 or TRBD2 (5 bases each). The end of the DNA is better explained by TRBJ2-7, so the J call may be wrong. This CDR3 is 14 amino acids long. The germline V gene encodes CDR1 MNHEY and CDR2 SVGAGI.

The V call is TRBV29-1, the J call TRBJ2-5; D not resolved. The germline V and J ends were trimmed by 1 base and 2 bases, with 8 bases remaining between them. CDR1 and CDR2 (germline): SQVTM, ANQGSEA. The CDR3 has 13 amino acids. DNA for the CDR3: TGCAGCGTTGAAGGGGATCCACAAGAGACCCAGTACTTC. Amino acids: CSVEGDPQETQYF.

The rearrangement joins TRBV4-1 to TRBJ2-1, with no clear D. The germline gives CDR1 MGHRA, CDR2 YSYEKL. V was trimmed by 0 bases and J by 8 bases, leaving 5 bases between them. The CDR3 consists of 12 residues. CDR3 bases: TGCGCCAGCAGCCAAGATAGGTATGAGCAGTTCTTC. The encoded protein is CASSQDRYEQFF.